This T cell receptor beta chain stems from a study of cytomegalovirus exposure and HLA in healthy donors. Findings and limits, study-wide: A reported reduction in N-insertions relative to the roughly 710-donor mean was seen in an Asian-associated ancestry cluster in a later analysis.

V lost 1 base and J 10 bases, leaving 28 bases between the germline ends. This CDR3 contains 19 residues. In germline, CDR1 is LGHNA, CDR2 YNFKEQ. The table lists this clone with a few counts. Its antigen is unknown. Vbeta (60) and Jbeta (13) primers were used in the PCR. Only in-frame clones appear in the TCRdb table, and some are missing; sequencing was by immunoSEQ multiplex PCR. This repertoire shows about 190,000 clones, 87% found once; its top ten account for over 1%. The sequence came from a man aged 30 to 39 in good health and CMV-seronegative. The sample consisted of PBMCs. V is TRBV4-2 and J is TRBJ1-4, with a tentative D call TRBD1 (5 bases). The CDR3 DNA reads TGTGCCAGCAGCCAAGCTTTGGCAGGGCGTAAATCCCCAGGCGGAAAACTGTTTTTT. Its translation is CASSQALAGRKSPGGKLFF.